Listed below are T cell receptor beta chains from one sample, sequenced in a study of cytomegalovirus exposure and HLA in healthy donors. This table comes from immunoSEQ multiplex PCR, and its TCRdb copy is limited to in-frame clones, with some not included. The top ten hold 0.2% to 0.25% of the sample, which has a few hundred thousand clones, less than 80% seen once. Sequencing was done on a sample of PBMCs. The receptor source for this set is a girl aged 2 to 10 in good health and CMV-seronegative. The CDR3 runs from the conserved cysteine through the conserved F or W. D genes are given only for firm matches. A row's size may be missing; if present it is once, few, many or a size class.

J	size	length	D	V	CDR3	DNA
TRBJ1-2	.	13	.	TRBV2	CASSEGVNYGYTF	TGTGCCAGCAGTGAAGGAGTGAACTATGGCTACACCTTC
TRBJ2-3	.	13	TRBD2	TRBV2	CASEGLISDTQYF	TGTGCCAGCGAGGGACTAATTTCAGATACGCAGTATTTT
TRBJ2-1	.	15	TRBD1	TRBV5-6	CASSIWDRGQNEQFF	TGTGCCAGCAGCATATGGGACAGGGGGCAGAATGAGCAGTTCTTC
TRBJ1-1	few	12	.	TRBV6-5	CASSYGGTEAFF	TGTGCCAGCAGTTATGGGGGGACTGAAGCTTTCTTT
TRBJ1-1	.	13	TRBD1	TRBV30	CAWDRGFNTEAFF	TGTGCCTGGGACAGGGGGTTCAACACTGAAGCTTTCTTT
TRBJ2-2	few	16	.	TRBV5-1	CASSLRGRGDTGELFF	TGCGCCAGCAGCTTGAGAGGCAGGGGTGACACCGGGGAGCTGTTTTTT
TRBJ2-5	.	13	TRBD1	TRBV6-1	CASSKLGGETQYF	TGTGCCAGCAGTAAACTAGGGGGCGAGACCCAGTACTTC
TRBJ2-2	.	18	.	TRBV4-1	CASSQEIYRDANTGELFF	TGCGCCAGCAGCCAGGAGATATACAGGGACGCGAACACCGGGGAGCTGTTTTTT
TRBJ1-1	.	12	.	TRBV6-1	CASSVRGAAAFF	TGTGCCAGCAGTGTTCGGGGGGCAGCAGCTTTCTTT
TRBJ2-3	.	16	TRBD2	TRBV6-5	CASSYSTSGNFGTQYF	TGTGCCAGCAGTTACTCGACTAGCGGGAATTTTGGTACGCAGTATTTT
TRBJ2-7	.	15	TRBD2	TRBV4-2	CASSLTGTSSYEQYF	TGTGCCAGCAGCCTGACCGGGACTAGCTCCTACGAGCAGTACTTC
TRBJ2-7	.	12	.	TRBV6-1	CASGQRSYEQYF	TGTGCCAGTGGACAGCGATCCTACGAGCAGTACTTC
TRBJ2-1	few	17	TRBD2	TRBV5-1	CASSLTSGRNGYNEQFF	TGCGCCAGCAGCCTGACAAGCGGGAGGAATGGTTACAATGAGCAGTTCTTC
TRBJ1-2	once	14	TRBD1	TRBV27	CASSYGTGGNGYTF	TGTGCCAGCAGTTATGGGACAGGGGGCAACGGCTACACCTTC
TRBJ2-3	.	12	.	TRBV7-9	CSSSVGADTQYF	TGTTCCAGCAGCGTGGGCGCAGATACGCAGTATTTT
TRBJ2-7	.	14	TRBD1	TRBV7-6	CASSFGQGAREQYF	TGTGCCAGCAGCTTCGGACAGGGGGCGCGTGAGCAGTACTTC
TRBJ1-6	.	15	TRBD1	TRBV4-1	CASSQEQGRHSPLHF	TGCGCCAGCAGCCAAGAACAGGGGCGGCATTCACCCCTCCACTTT
TRBJ2-5	.	15	.	TRBV29-1	CSVEDPRGRGETQYF	TGCAGCGTTGAAGATCCCAGGGGTAGAGGGGAGACCCAGTACTTC
TRBJ1-5	.	14	.	TRBV5-6	CASSESGGNQPQHF	TGTGCCAGCAGCGAAAGTGGGGGGAATCAGCCCCAGCATTTT
TRBJ2-3	.	15	TRBD2	TRBV7-2	CASTPSGLAPDTQYF	TGTGCCAGCACCCCTTCGGGACTAGCTCCAGATACGCAGTATTTT
TRBJ2-7	.	13	.	TRBV7-7	CASSPGQRYEQYF	TGTGCCAGCAGCCCCGGACAGCGCTACGAGCAGTACTTC
TRBJ2-7	.	15	TRBD2	TRBV27	CASSFISGGLYEQYF	TGTGCCAGCAGTTTTATTAGCGGGGGCCTCTACGAGCAGTACTTC
TRBJ2-7	once	13	TRBD2	TRBV5-6	CASSWERGYEQYF	TGTGCCAGCAGCTGGGAGCGGGGGTACGAGCAGTACTTC
TRBJ2-7	.	13	.	TRBV5-6	CASSGTGSYEQYF	TGTGCCAGCAGCGGGACTGGTTCCTACGAGCAGTACTTC
TRBJ1-5	.	14	.	TRBV2	CASSDQGGNQPQHF	TGTGCCAGCAGTGACCAGGGCGGCAATCAGCCCCAGCATTTT
TRBJ2-3	.	14	.	TRBV10-1	CASSRTISTDTQYF	TGCGCCAGCAGTAGGACTATTTCCACAGATACGCAGTATTTT
TRBJ2-7	.	15	.	TRBV6-1	CASSDLSLRTYEQYF	TGTGCCAGCAGTGACCTCTCCCTAAGAACCTACGAGCAGTACTTC
TRBJ1-3	.	14	.	TRBV29-1	CSVSAGVSGNTIYF	TGCAGCGTTTCCGCAGGGGTCTCTGGAAACACCATATATTTT
TRBJ2-5	.	16	TRBD2	TRBV7-3	CASSSGLAGARETQYF	TGTGCCAGCAGCTCGGGACTAGCGGGGGCAAGGGAGACCCAGTACTTC
TRBJ1-1	.	15	.	TRBV4-1	CASSQVGGEWTEAFF	TGCGCCAGCAGCCAAGTGGGGGGGGAATGGACTGAAGCTTTCTTT